A selection of T cell receptor beta chains follows, all from one sample in a study of radiotherapy plus CTLA-4 blockade in lung cancer. Measured with immunoSEQ multiplex PCR; TCRdb has only the in-frame clones, and not every one. The sample comprises 80,000 or so clones, 78% of which are singletons, and approximately 24% rests with the top ten. Specimen: peripheral blood, collected from a patient treated with radiotherapy plus ipilimumab. Source of these receptors: a human donor with non-small cell lung cancer whose response to radiotherapy plus ipilimumab could not be evaluated. Some clones in this sample may be carry-over from other donors' samples. Both conserved end residues are part of each CDR3. A D gene is named only where the DNA matches it firmly. Size values are once, few and many counts, or a class for expanded clones, and some rows have none.

v_gene	len	j_gene	abundance	d_gene	CDR3aa	CDR3nt
TRBV15	16	TRBJ1-2	many	TRBD1	CATSREGRQGNYGYTF	TGTGCCACCAGCAGAGAGGGCCGACAGGGGAACTATGGCTACACCTTC
TRBV5-1	12	TRBJ2-3	-	-	CASSLASDTQYF	TGCGCCAGCAGCTTGGCCTCGGATACGCAGTATTTT
TRBV11-2	18	TRBJ2-3	few	TRBD2	CASSRGTSGVRSTDTQYF	TGTGCCAGCAGTCGAGGGACTAGCGGGGTTCGAAGCACAGATACGCAGTATTTT
TRBV5-1	17	TRBJ2-7	-	TRBD2	CASSLEAGLAGIYEQYF	TGCGCCAGCAGCTTGGAAGCTGGACTAGCGGGGATATACGAGCAGTACTTC
TRBV11-1	14	TRBJ1-1	few	TRBD1	CASSMGQSNTEAFF	TGTGCCAGCAGCATGGGACAGTCGAACACTGAAGCTTTCTTT
TRBV19	15	TRBJ2-7	-	TRBD1	CASSPVTGVGYEQYF	TGTGCCAGTAGTCCTGTAACAGGGGTCGGCTACGAGCAGTACTTC
TRBV7-2	18	TRBJ1-2	-	TRBD1	CASSSKTGAGFGGYGYTF	TGTGCCAGCAGCTCCAAGACAGGGGCCGGGTTTGGGGGCTATGGCTACACCTTC
TRBV6-5	14	TRBJ1-6	-	TRBD1	CASRTGTGDSPLHF	TGTGCCAGCAGAACCGGGACAGGAGATTCACCCCTCCACTTT
TRBV7-9	16	TRBJ2-1	few	TRBD1	CASSPIRAGGGIRQFF	TGTGCCAGCAGCCCTATCCGGGCAGGGGGCGGGATCCGGCAGTTCTTC
TRBV28	13	TRBJ2-7	-	-	CASSLGSSYEQYF	TGTGCCAGCAGTTTAGGCAGCTCCTACGAGCAGTACTTC
TRBV28	14	TRBJ2-5	-	TRBD2	CASSAGGRVETQYF	TGTGCCAGCAGTGCGGGGGGCCGGGTAGAGACCCAGTACTTC
TRBV28	15	TRBJ1-5	-	-	CASSFLSPGNQPQHF	TGTGCCAGCAGTTTTCTTTCTCCAGGGAATCAGCCCCAGCATTTT
TRBV15	15	TRBJ2-7	-	-	CATSRGGHSSYEQYF	TGTGCCACCAGCAGAGGAGGACACTCCTCCTACGAGCAGTACTTC
TRBV7-3	16	TRBJ2-1	-	TRBD2	CASSLQPLAGEDEQFF	TGTGCCAGCAGCTTACAGCCACTAGCGGGCGAAGATGAGCAGTTCTTC
TRBV5-8	15	TRBJ1-5	-	-	CASSPNSYSNQPQHF	TGTGCCAGCAGCCCCAACAGTTATAGCAATCAGCCCCAGCATTTT
TRBV5-1	17	TRBJ2-1	-	-	CASSPEGLIISYNEQFF	TGCGCCAGCAGCCCGGAGGGGCTTATCATCTCCTACAATGAGCAGTTCTTC
TRBV11-2	13	TRBJ1-1	-	-	CASSPNTGKDAFF	TGTGCCAGCAGCCCTAATACCGGGAAGGACGCTTTCTTT
TRBV2	16	TRBJ1-1	-	TRBD1	CASSPQDRQGYFEAFF	TGTGCCAGCAGTCCCCAAGACCGACAGGGGTATTTTGAAGCTTTCTTT
TRBV27	15	TRBJ2-5	-	TRBD1	CASSAATGGDVAQYF	TGTGCCAGCAGTGCCGCAACAGGGGGCGACGTGGCCCAGTACTTC
TRBV6-5	14	TRBJ2-5	-	-	CASRPGPGGETQYF	TGTGCCAGCAGACCGGGTCCCGGCGGGGAGACCCAGTACTTC
TRBV7-6	18	TRBJ2-2	-	TRBD1	CASSLTPSTGANTGELFF	TGTGCCAGCAGCCTTACCCCCTCGACAGGGGCAAACACCGGGGAGCTGTTTTTT
TRBV5-1	13	TRBJ2-5	-	-	CASSLNSQETQYF	TGCGCCAGCAGCTTGAACAGTCAAGAGACCCAGTACTTC
TRBV5-1	17	TRBJ2-4	once	-	CASSASTGTNLYGIQYF	TGCGCCAGCAGCGCATCTACCGGGACAAATCTTTACGGCATTCAGTACTTC
TRBV7-6	16	TRBJ1-6	-	TRBD1	CASSPYRDRPSSPLHF	TGTGCCAGCAGCCCATACCGGGACAGACCCTCTTCACCCCTCCACTTT
TRBV27	13	TRBJ2-7	once	-	CASSPYTGYEQYF	TGTGCCAGCAGTCCTTACACGGGGTACGAGCAGTACTTC
TRBV6-5	14	TRBJ2-3	-	-	CASSYRQATDTQYF	TGTGCCAGCAGTTATCGACAGGCCACAGATACGCAGTATTTT
TRBV2	15	TRBJ2-1	-	TRBD1	CASRLLGAGGNEQFF	TGTGCCAGCAGGCTCCTCGGTGCAGGGGGCAATGAGCAGTTCTTC
TRBV7-8	16	TRBJ2-2	few	TRBD2	CASSPGLAGTTGELFF	TGTGCCAGCAGCCCTGGACTAGCGGGGACCACCGGGGAGCTGTTTTTT
TRBV11-2	14	TRBJ2-2	-	-	CASGAEVNTGELFF	TGTGCCAGCGGTGCGGAGGTCAACACCGGGGAGCTGTTTTTT
TRBV5-1	15	TRBJ2-3	-	TRBD2	CASSLEGRGTDTQYF	TGCGCCAGCAGCTTGGAAGGGAGGGGCACAGATACGCAGTATTTT
TRBV27	14	TRBJ2-3	-	-	CASSTWTASDTQYF	TGTGCCAGCAGTACCTGGACAGCATCAGATACGCAGTATTTT
TRBV5-1	14	TRBJ2-1	-	TRBD1	CASVAGTGRNEQFF	TGCGCCAGCGTGGCCGGGACAGGGAGGAATGAGCAGTTCTTC
TRBV18	14	TRBJ1-2	-	TRBD1	CASSPLGQFYGYTF	TGTGCCAGCTCACCACTGGGACAGTTTTATGGCTACACCTTC
TRBV30	15	TRBJ1-6	-	TRBD1	CAWRFRNRGNSPLHF	TGTGCCTGGAGGTTCCGGAACAGGGGTAATTCACCCCTCCACTTT
TRBV4-2	14	TRBJ2-1	once	TRBD2	CASSQSGRYNEQFF	TGTGCCAGCAGCCAGAGCGGGAGGTACAATGAGCAGTTCTTC
TRBV27	14	TRBJ1-5	-	-	CASSAARGDIPQHF	TGTGCCAGCAGTGCCGCCAGGGGAGATATTCCCCAGCATTTT
TRBV10-3	15	TRBJ1-1	-	TRBD1	CAIRLTGGLNTEAFF	TGTGCCATCAGACTGACAGGGGGCCTTAACACTGAAGCTTTCTTT
TRBV11-2	14	TRBJ2-7	once	-	CASSLVGQVREQYF	TGTGCCAGCAGCTTAGTGGGGCAGGTTCGCGAGCAGTACTTC
TRBV5-6	15	TRBJ1-5	medium-sized	-	CASSLGWGESQPQHF	TGTGCCAGCAGCTTGGGATGGGGGGAAAGTCAGCCCCAGCATTTT
TRBV29-1	14	TRBJ2-3	-	TRBD1	CSVEVARGTDTQYF	TGCAGCGTTGAAGTGGCCAGGGGGACAGATACGCAGTATTTT
TRBV7-6	16	TRBJ2-7	-	-	CASSPRGGEVSYEQYF	TGTGCCAGCAGCCCGCGTGGAGGGGAAGTCTCCTACGAGCAGTACTTC
TRBV5-1	15	TRBJ2-5	-	-	CASSLGSGRSGEQYF	TGCGCCAGCAGCTTGGGTTCCGGGCGCTCGGGGGAGCAGTACTTC
TRBV7-3	13	TRBJ2-2	-	-	CASSQGGAGELFF	TGTGCCAGCAGCCAGGGTGGGGCCGGGGAGCTGTTTTTT
TRBV2	16	TRBJ2-2	-	-	CASSEPGTGLDGELFF	TGTGCCAGCAGCGAACCGGGAACTGGGTTGGACGGGGAGCTGTTTTTT
TRBV30	14	TRBJ1-6	-	TRBD1	CASYSTGYNSPLHF	TGTGCCTCTTACTCGACAGGGTACAATTCACCCCTCCACTTT
TRBV5-6	15	TRBJ2-7	-	-	CASSWGGGDAYEQYF	TGTGCCAGCAGCTGGGGTGGAGGGGACGCCTACGAGCAGTACTTC
TRBV18	15	TRBJ1-3	few	TRBD1	CASSGQVVSGNTIYF	TGTGCCAGCTCGGGACAGGTAGTCTCTGGAAACACCATATATTTT